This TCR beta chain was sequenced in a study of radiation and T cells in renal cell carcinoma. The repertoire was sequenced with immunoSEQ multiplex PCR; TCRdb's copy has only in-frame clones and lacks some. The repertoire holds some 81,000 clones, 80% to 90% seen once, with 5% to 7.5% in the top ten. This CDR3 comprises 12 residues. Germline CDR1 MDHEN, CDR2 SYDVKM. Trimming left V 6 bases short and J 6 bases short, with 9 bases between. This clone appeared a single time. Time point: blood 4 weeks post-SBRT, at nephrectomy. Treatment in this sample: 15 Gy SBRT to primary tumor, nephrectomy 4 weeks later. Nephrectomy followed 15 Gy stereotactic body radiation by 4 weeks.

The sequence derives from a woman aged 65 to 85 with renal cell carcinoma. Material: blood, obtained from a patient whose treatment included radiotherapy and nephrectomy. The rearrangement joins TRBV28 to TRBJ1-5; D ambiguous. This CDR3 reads CASSSGGQPQHF. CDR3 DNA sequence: TGTGCCAGCAGCTCCGGTGGTCAGCCCCAGCATTTT.